This T cell receptor beta chain emerged from a study of OX40 agonist ivuxolimab in advanced cancers. Across the whole study: Aged roughly 23 to 79 with a mean of about 60 years, they were 82.7% male. There were three patients with partial responses, one having hepatocellular carcinoma and two cutaneous melanoma.

This CDR3 region has 16 residues. Germline CDR1 is MDHEN and CDR2 is SYDVKM. Between the trimmed V and J ends, which lost 2 bases and 4 bases, there was a span of 14 bases. TCRdb's table, derived via immunoSEQ multiplex PCR, lists solely in-frame clones and lacks some. In the table there are about 79,000 clones, around 90% of which are singletons. The sequence was obtained from an adult with an advanced solid tumor such as melanoma, head and neck, liver or kidney cancer. The specimen comprised CD4+ or CD8+ T cells sorted from blood, sampled in a trial of the OX40 agonist ivuxolimab. The chain employs TRBV28 and TRBJ1-4; D might be TRBD1 (5 bases). This chain's CDR3 is CASSLGGRGFNEKLFF. The CDR3 DNA sequence: TGTGCCAGCAGTTTAGGGGGTCGAGGATTTAATGAAAAACTGTTTTTT.